This T cell receptor (beta chain) was found in a study of Ad26.COV2.S vaccination and SARS-CoV-2 variants. CDR3 length: 14 residues. J lost 10 bases, V lost 2 bases, and 10 bases had no gene match. CDR1 and CDR2 from the germline V gene are MNHEY and SVGAGI. The repertoire was sequenced with immunoSEQ multiplex PCR; TCRdb's copy has only in-frame clones and lacks some. The repertoire includes 300,000 to 350,000 clones, under 90% of them detected once, and 5% to 6.5% sits in the top ten. Treatment defined: roughly 18 received Ad26.COV2.S at low or high dose, single or two shots; 5 received placebo; per-sample allocation not given. Day 63 after the first injection of vaccine or placebo was the sampling time.

The chain joins TRBV6-5 to TRBJ1-1, with 7 bases identical to TRBD1. Sequenced here: peripheral blood, sampled in a trial of Ad26.COV2.S vaccine versus placebo. The origin of this receptor is a person between 18 and 65 years old who received the Ad26.COV2.S COVID-19 vaccine or a placebo. The DNA of the CDR3 is TGTGCCAGCAGTTACGAAGGGGGCGTGCGTGGAGCTTTCTTT. Encoded protein: CASSYEGGVRGAFF.